This passage covers 25 T cell receptor beta chains from one sample sequenced in a study of blood T cell repertoires in COVID-19. Measured with immunoSEQ multiplex PCR; TCRdb has only the in-frame clones, and not every one. The data show approximately 230,000 clones, with about 85% seen just once and roughly 3% held by the top ten. The sample was peripheral blood. The receptors were sampled from a man between 18 and 35 years old with active or convalescent COVID-19.

The V gene is TRBV2, the J gene TRBJ2-7; 9 positions match TRBD1. This CDR3 has 15 amino acids. Trimming cost V 1 base and J 4 bases; bases outside gene matches: 5. From germline, CDR1 is SNHLY and CDR2 FYNNEI. CDR3 sequence (DNA): TGTGCCAGCAGTGAAGGGTCGGGACAGGGATACGAGCAGTACTTC. Amino acid sequence: CASSEGSGQGYEQYF.

CDR3 region: CASSFTGSYEQYF. The CDR3 region has the DNA TGTGCCAGCAGCTTTACAGGCTCCTACGAGCAGTACTTC. The chain recombines TRBV11-2 with TRBJ2-7, with a possible D match to TRBD1 (5 bases). V lost 3 bases and J lost 0, with 6 bases in between. This CDR3 has 13 residues. Germline CDR1 reads SGHAT; CDR2 reads FQNNGV.

The chain carries TRBV15 and TRBJ1-2; TRBD1 might be the D (5 bases). This CDR3 has 14 amino acids. The germline V gene has CDR1 LNHNV and CDR2 YYDKDF (reference sequence). V was pared by 0 bases and J by 7 bases, with 12 bases between. The CDR3 here is CATSRETDESGYTF. CDR3 sequence (DNA): TGTGCCACCAGCAGAGAGACAGACGAGAGTGGCTACACCTTC.

The chain combines TRBV18 with TRBJ1-2; tentatively, D is TRBD1 (6 bases). The germline V gene encodes CDR1 KGHSH and CDR2 LQKENI. V gave up 2 bases and J gave up 8 bases, with 12 bases separating them. The CDR3 covers 13 residues. CDR3 protein: CASSPDRLGGYTF. In DNA form, the CDR3 reads TGTGCCAGCTCACCAGACAGGCTGGGCGGCTACACCTTC.

The chain employs TRBV5-6 and TRBJ2-7; D may be TRBD1 (6 bases). Germline CDR1 SGHDT, CDR2 YYEEEE. The ends were cut back, 2 bases at V and 5 bases at J, with 11 bases in the middle. This CDR3 is 13 amino acids long. CDR3 sequence reads: CASSFGGADEQYF. The CDR3 DNA reads as TGTGCCAGCAGCTTTGGGGGCGCGGACGAGCAGTACTTC.

The chain recombines TRBV6-6 with TRBJ1-6, with D tentatively TRBD1 (6 bases). The CDR3 sequence is 18 residues long. The germline V gene encodes CDR1 MNHNY and CDR2 SVGAGI (reference sequence). Trimming removed 8 bases from V and 6 bases from J, with 26 bases in between. The CDR3 DNA reads TGTGCCAGCGGTCGGTCGACGGCGGGGGCAGGAGCTAATTCACCCCTCCACTTT. Its translation: CASGRSTAGAGANSPLHF.

This rearrangement joins TRBV24-1 to TRBJ1-2, with 9 bases fitting TRBD1. The CDR3 totals 15 residues. V dropped 4 bases and J dropped 5; count of bases not matched to a gene: 7. The germline CDR1 and CDR2 sequences are KGHDR and SFDVKD. The CDR3 sequence: CATSDAPGQGYGYTF. The CDR3 coding sequence is TGTGCCACCAGTGACGCTCCGGGACAGGGTTATGGCTACACCTTC.

The chain links TRBV9 to TRBJ2-2; TRBD2 aligns across 11 bases. The CDR3 length is 20 residues. After removal of 0 bases from V and 4 bases from J, the junction contained 14 bases not matched to a gene. Germline lookup yields CDR1 SGDLS and CDR2 YYNGEE. The CDR3 sequence is CASSVEGTSGSARGTGELFF. The CDR3 DNA is TGTGCCAGCAGCGTAGAGGGAACTAGCGGGAGCGCCAGGGGCACCGGGGAGCTGTTTTTT.

In this sample, this clone turned up a few times. The J gene is TRBJ1-1, the V gene TRBV13; 7 bases line up with TRBD1. The CDR3 is 14 amino acids. V lost 5 bases to trimming and J lost 5 bases; unmatched junction nucleotides: 8. Germline V lookup: CDR1 PRHDT, CDR2 FYEKMQ (reference sequence). The CDR3 DNA follows: TGTGCCAGCAGCAGTTATCAGGGGGAAACTGAAGCTTTCTTT. Its protein is CASSSYQGETEAFF.

The rearrangement uses TRBV19 and TRBJ2-4, with a tentative D call TRBD2 (5 bases). This CDR3 has 14 amino acids. V gave up 6 bases and J gave up 1 base, with 10 bases separating them. Germline-derived CDR1 and CDR2 are LNHDA and SQIVND (reference sequence). The CDR3 loop reads CASRVTGAKNIQYF. CDR3 coding DNA: TGTGCCAGTAGAGTAACGGGGGCCAAAAACATTCAGTACTTC.

The gene calls are TRBV5-1 and TRBJ2-3, with D uncertain. V gave up 1 base and J gave up 4 bases, with 13 bases separating them. Germline CDR1 SGHRS, CDR2 YFSETQ. The CDR3 runs 15 residues. In DNA, the CDR3 is TGCGCCAGCAGCTTGAGCATATCGCCCCCAGATACGCAGTATTTT. Protein: CASSLSISPPDTQYF.

This chain links TRBV18 with TRBJ1-2; 8 nucleotides match TRBD1. V shed 6 bases, J shed 6 bases, and the junction held 18 bases outside the gene matches. CDR1 and CDR2 from the germline V gene are KGHSH and LQKENI. This CDR3 is 17 amino acids long. The CDR3 coding sequence is TGTGCCAGCTCGCCTATCCCTACAGGGGGAGAAGCGGATGGCTACACCTTC. Its translation is CASSPIPTGGEADGYTF. The variable domain in full, with the rest retrieved from reference TRBV18 and TRBJ1-2, is NAGVMQNPRHLVRRRGQEARLRCSPMKGHSHVYWYRQLPEEGLKFMVYLQKENIIDESGMPKERFSAEFPKEGPSILRIQQVVRGDSAAYFCASSPIPTGGEADGYTFGSGTRLTVV.

The chain couples TRBV11-2 to TRBJ2-2, with TRBD1 as a possible D gene (6 bases). The CDR3 consists of 15 residues. The V end was cut by 2 bases, the J end by 5 bases, with 12 bases between. CDR1 and CDR2 from the germline V gene are SGHAT and FQNNGV. The CDR3 loop is CASSLRDIQTGELFF. The CDR3 nucleotides are TGTGCCAGCAGCTTAAGGGACATACAAACCGGGGAGCTGTTTTTT.

Turning to this clone: The limits of the CDR3 on the DNA are not certain, so only TCRdb's listed CDR3 is given. The V gene is TRBV28, the J gene TRBJ1-1. The CDR3 spans 15 amino acids, including both terminal residues. Germline assignment: CDR1 MDHEN and CDR2 SYDVKM. The CDR3 here is CASSTSGTAGTEAFF.

The chain recombines TRBV5-1 with TRBJ1-6; D might be TRBD1 (5 bases). The ends were cut back, 5 bases at V and 10 bases at J, with 19 bases in the middle. The CDR3 sequence is 15 residues long. The germline gives CDR1 SGHRS, CDR2 YFSETQ. The CDR3 loop is CASSSSGRGDSPLHF. In DNA form, the CDR3 reads TGCGCCAGCAGTTCCTCCGGGAGGGGTGACTCACCCCTCCACTTT.

On this clone itself: Other DNA sequences of this sample code for an identical CDR3. The chain joins TRBV11-3 to TRBJ2-2; D is undetermined. The CDR3 spans 16 residues. Germline V lookup: CDR1 SGHNT, CDR2 YENEEA. Trimming pared 3 bases from V and 0 bases from J, leaving 11 bases between. CDR3 nucleotides: TGTGCCAGCAGCTTGCCTGGCTTATCGAACACCGGGGAGCTGTTTTTT. It translates to CASSLPGLSNTGELFF.

The chain links TRBV18 to TRBJ2-5; D uncertain. This CDR3 comprises 14 residues. V was clipped by 2 bases and J by 4 bases, with 11 bases between them. CDR1 is KGHSH, CDR2 LQKENI, per germline. Here the CDR3 reads CASSPSERTETQYF. The CDR3 DNA is TGTGCCAGCTCACCATCTGAGCGTACAGAGACCCAGTACTTC.

The chain recombines TRBV12-3 or TRBV12-4 with TRBJ1-2, with D perhaps TRBD1 (5 bases). CDR3 size: 13 residues. V gave up 5 bases and J gave up 8 bases, with 15 bases separating them. DNA for the CDR3: TGTGCCAGCAGTCTCCTCAGGGTACAGGGCTACACCTTC. This translates into CASSLLRVQGYTF.

This rearrangement joins TRBV11-2 to TRBJ1-6; possibly TRBD1 for D (6 bases). The CDR3 is 17 amino acids. Trimming pared 1 base from V and 7 bases from J, leaving 17 bases between. Germline assignment: CDR1 SGHAT and CDR2 FQNNGV. The CDR3 reads CASSLAPTGRGNSPLHF. For the CDR3, the DNA is TGTGCCAGCAGCTTAGCTCCCACGGGCAGGGGAAATTCACCCCTCCACTTT.

This clone was observed a single time. The genes are TRBV25-1 and TRBJ2-2; D possibly corresponds to TRBD1 (8 bases). V gave up 4 bases and J gave up 3 bases, with 12 bases separating them. Germline V lookup: CDR1 MGHDK, CDR2 SYGVNS. This CDR3 contains 15 residues. The CDR3 coding sequence is TGTGCCAGCAGTGTCACAGGGGGGGACACCGGGGAGCTGTTTTTT. Translated: CASSVTGGDTGELFF.

V gene TRBV6-1 combines with J gene TRBJ1-1; D remains unclear. Germline V gives CDR1 MNHNS, CDR2 SASEGT. The CDR3 has 15 residues. Trimming removed 3 bases at V and 0 bases at J, with 11 bases between. The CDR3 DNA follows: TGTGCCAGCAGTGATGTGCCGGAGATGAACACTGAAGCTTTCTTT. Translated: CASSDVPEMNTEAFF.

This chain joins TRBV28 and TRBJ2-2; 11 positions agree with TRBD1. The ends lost 4 bases at V and 6 bases at J; junction bases unmatched: 4. Germline CDR1 and CDR2: MDHEN and SYDVKM. This CDR3 contains 15 residues. CDR3 amino acids: CASSSPGQGAGELFF. DNA of the CDR3: TGTGCCAGCAGTTCGCCGGGACAGGGGGCCGGGGAGCTGTTTTTT.

The chain combines TRBV5-5 with TRBJ1-2, with D possibly being TRBD1 (6 bases). Germline CDR1 is SGHKS and CDR2 is YYEKEE (reference sequence). Trimming took off 5 bases at V and 1 base at J, with 15 bases between the two ends. This CDR3 is built from 15 residues. DNA for the CDR3: TGTGCCAGCAGGTTTGACAGGCCCCTTAACTATGGCTACACCTTC. This codes for CASRFDRPLNYGYTF.

This chain links TRBV11-2 with TRBJ2-3; tentatively, D is TRBD2 (5 bases). V lost 4 bases, J lost 2 bases, and 13 bases lay in between. Germline V gives CDR1 SGHAT, CDR2 FQNNGV. CDR3 size: 15 residues. The CDR3 spells CASSSGVGNTDTQYF. CDR3 sequence (DNA): TGTGCCAGCAGCTCCGGGGTTGGGAACACAGATACGCAGTATTTT.

The V gene is TRBV7-3, the J gene TRBJ2-7; the D gene is possibly TRBD2 (6 bases). Germline CDR1 and CDR2: SGHTA and FQGTGA. Between the trimmed V and J ends, which lost 2 bases and 7 bases, there was a span of 12 bases. This CDR3 spans 13 amino acids. In nucleotides, the CDR3 is TGTGCCAGCAGCTTAGCACATGGGGGGGAGCAGTACTTC. Residues: CASSLAHGGEQYF.